The rows below give T cell receptor beta chains drawn from one sample of a study of T cell responses to AZD1222 COVID-19 vaccine. The method was immunoSEQ multiplex PCR; TCRdb's version includes in-frame clones alone and lacks a portion of them. This sample carries 200,000 or so clones, around 87% of them seen once, and the ten largest clones take less than 3%. The sequencing used peripheral blood, collected on day 0 of MenACWY control vaccination. Receptor source: an adult in good health. Each CDR3 is given without its conserved first and last residue. For some rows the clone size is stated as once, few or many, or as a class when expanded; others skip it.

>.|TRBJ2-7|TRBV28
ASSSFNRAGYEQY
>.|TRBJ1-1|TRBV5-6
ASSFSGQGEIRNTEAF
>.|TRBJ1-5|TRBV20-1
SANDRDNDNQPQH
>.|TRBJ1-1|TRBV29-1
SVGSRGPGTEAF
>.|TRBJ2-3|TRBV9
ASSPRTSGGLADTQY
>.|TRBJ2-7|TRBV3-1/TRBV3-2
ASSHDTSYEQY
>.|TRBJ1-5|TRBV27
ASSLDRVGQPQH
>.|TRBJ1-5|TRBV28
ASRPLRGLPHSNQPQH
>once|TRBJ2-1|TRBV13
ASSPPPSASYEQF
>once|TRBJ1-4|TRBV28
ASSQDRGMGTNEKLF
>.|TRBJ2-2|TRBV9
ASSVPRGGENTGELF
>.|TRBJ2-1|TRBV19
ASSSSDLADPYNEQF
>.|TRBJ1-2|TRBV7-9
ASSLNPQSYGYT
>.|TRBJ2-2|TRBV7-9
ASSSNRGGRGELF
>.|TRBJ2-6|TRBV4-2
ASSQDGTGQIGANVLT
>.|TRBJ1-4|TRBV19
ASGFQGREKLF
>once|TRBJ2-3|TRBV19
ASSISSGSADTQY
>.|TRBJ2-7|TRBV3-1/TRBV3-2
ASSRGRDAYEQY
>.|TRBJ2-1|TRBV6-4
ASSSSGRGQHNEQF
>.|TRBJ1-2|TRBV29-1
SVKPTGSYGYT
>once|TRBJ2-7|TRBV5-8
ASSLRWVKQY
>.|TRBJ1-1|TRBV7-8
ASSLGPGTGGEGTEAF
>.|TRBJ2-2|TRBV11-1
ASSPRPGDGELF
>.|TRBJ2-3|TRBV10-3
AISLGARHTDTQY
>few|TRBJ1-1|TRBV28
ASSYLLGGNTEAF
>.|TRBJ1-2|TRBV7-2
ASSRGAANYGYT